Sequencing of this T cell receptor (beta chain) was carried out in a study of PD-1 blockade in classical Hodgkin lymphoma. Study-wide findings and caveats: TCR diversity at baseline was reported to be reduced in newly diagnosed patients relative to healthy donors.

Using immunoSEQ multiplex PCR, the repertoire was profiled, and TCRdb retains in-frame clones only, with some absent. The profile shows about 13,000 clones, about 94% of them singletons. All trial patients relapsed after autologous stem cell transplantation. Best overall response was complete response, partial response or progressive disease in these relapsed/refractory classical Hodgkin lymphoma patients. With respect to this clone: Antigen: not known.

This CDR3 is built from 15 residues. With 6 bases clipped from V and 4 bases from J, the junction kept 11 bases outside the gene matches. This specimen consisted of peripheral blood mononuclear cells (PBMCs), obtained at baseline. The sequence came from a human donor with classical Hodgkin lymphoma. This chain uses TRBV7-1 with TRBJ2-7; TRBD2 aligns across 8 bases. TRBV7-1 is filed as an ORF, its function uncertain. The CDR3, as DNA: TGTGCCAGCAGACTCGACATAGCGGGAAGTTACGAGCAGTACTTC. As protein: CASRLDIAGSYEQYF.